The T cell receptor beta chain described here comes from a study of lymphopenia after photon versus proton radiotherapy. The CDR3 consists of 14 residues. Per germline, CDR1 SGHTA and CDR2 FQGNSA. Trimming left V 9 bases short and J 2 bases short, with 16 bases between. Libraries were prepared by immunoSEQ multiplex PCR; TCRdb keeps only in-frame clonotypes and omits some of them. This table has 68,000 or so clones, just over 90% appearing once. The V gene is TRBV7-2, the J gene TRBJ2-5; a weak D match, TRBD2 (6 bases). The receptor's source is a woman aged 70-85 years with pancreatic cancer. Sequences were derived from peripheral blood, sampled from a patient treated with photon-based radiotherapy. The CDR3 region is CASGAEGRQETQYF. CDR3 coding DNA: TGTGCCAGTGGAGCGGAGGGAAGGCAAGAGACCCAGTACTTC.